Below, one T cell receptor (beta chain) is given with its context. This sample was taken from a study of patients and donors after allogeneic stem cell transplantation. TCRdb re-called the RT-PCR reads through MiXCR, storing one row per CDR3 protein. The sample has fewer than 75,000 distinct CDR3 sequences, 13% seen once; the top ten hold about a third. This CDR3 has 14 amino acids. The germline V and J ends were trimmed by 1 base and 3 bases, with 7 bases remaining between them. This chain joins TRBV12-3 or TRBV12-4 and TRBJ2-1; D remains unclear. The sequence came from a human donor who was either an allogeneic HSCT recipient or a stem cell or donor lymphocyte infusion donor (not recorded which). It is not recorded whose cells these are; they may come from a transplant donor. The sample taken for sequencing was blood, either unsorted or a sorted T cell fraction (not recorded which). This CDR3 reads CASSLDSIYNEQFF. In DNA form, the CDR3 reads TGTGCCAGCAGTTTAGACTCTATCTACAATGAGCAGTTCTTC.